The next 32 T cell receptor beta chains were all read from a single sample in a study of blood T cell repertoires in COVID-19. TCRdb's copy holds only in-frame clones and misses some; the assay was immunoSEQ multiplex PCR. The sample has roughly 250,000 clones; around 80% are singletons. Sequencing input: peripheral blood. The receptors stem from a middle-aged woman with active or convalescent COVID-19.

This chain links TRBV18 with TRBJ1-2, with D unclear. V shed 3 bases and J shed 3 bases, with 8 bases lying between them. Germline CDR1 reads KGHSH; CDR2 reads LQKENI. This CDR3 spans 13 amino acids. Here the CDR3 reads CASSPPGHYGYTF. CDR3 coding DNA: TGTGCCAGCTCACCCCCGGGTCACTATGGCTACACCTTC.

The V and J genes are TRBV11-2 and TRBJ1-1, with D hard to call. This CDR3 contains 15 residues. V was pared by 2 bases and J by 0 bases, with 10 bases between. The germline gives CDR1 SGHAT, CDR2 FQNNGV. CDR3 sequence reads: CASSLLAQMNTEAFF. In DNA form, the CDR3 reads TGTGCCAGCAGCTTATTGGCCCAGATGAACACTGAAGCTTTCTTT.

The V call is TRBV13, the J call TRBJ1-6, with TRBD1 identical over 7 bases. With 6 bases clipped from V and 9 bases from J, the junction kept 20 bases outside the gene matches. This CDR3 has 18 amino acids. In germline, CDR1 is PRHDT, CDR2 FYEKMQ (reference sequence). The CDR3 sequence: CASSHGRRRGVSGSPLHF. In nucleotides, the CDR3 is TGTGCCAGCAGTCATGGAAGGCGCAGGGGGGTGTCGGGTTCACCCCTCCACTTT.

The chain has TRBV14 and TRBJ1-4; no clear D. The V end lost 4 bases, the J end lost 7 bases, and 16 bases lay between the germline ends. Germline V gives CDR1 SGHDN, CDR2 FVKESK. This CDR3 contains 15 residues. CDR3 sequence: CASSRMTSRSEKLFF. The CDR3 DNA is TGTGCCAGCAGCCGCATGACGTCTAGGAGTGAAAAACTGTTTTTT.

V gene TRBV7-2 combines with J gene TRBJ1-2, with D hard to call. Germline V gene data show CDR1 as SGHTA and CDR2 as FQGNSA. V dropped 6 bases and J dropped 5 bases, with 22 bases sitting between them. The CDR3 is 16 amino acids. CDR3 nucleotides: TGTGCCAGCAGTACTGACATTGTACGAAGCAGATATGGCTACACCTTC. Amino acid sequence: CASSTDIVRSRYGYTF.

The V call is TRBV11-2, the J call TRBJ2-3, with TRBD2 matching over 15 bases. The CDR3 covers 18 residues. Germline V gene lookup returns CDR1 SGHAT and CDR2 FQNNGV. Trimming cost V 3 bases and J 2 bases; bases outside gene matches: 6. CDR3 loop: CASSFSGTSGGYTDTQYF. DNA for the CDR3: TGTGCCAGCAGCTTCTCCGGGACTAGCGGGGGGTACACAGATACGCAGTATTTT.

The CDR3: CASSDSGVGETQYF. CDR3 nucleotide sequence: TGTGCCAGCAGTGATTCAGGGGTGGGAGAGACCCAGTACTTC. The chain has TRBV25-1 and TRBJ2-5; tentative D call: TRBD1 (6 bases). The CDR3 is 14 residues long. Trimming removed 3 bases at V and 4 bases at J, with 12 bases between. The germline V gene has CDR1 MGHDK and CDR2 SYGVNS.

This clone appeared a single time. J is TRBJ1-4 and V is TRBV27, with 8 bases lining up with TRBD1. V shed 6 bases, J shed 5 bases, and the junction held 14 bases outside the gene matches. The CDR3 runs 17 residues. Germline V gene lookup returns CDR1 MNHEY and CDR2 SMNVEV (reference sequence). This CDR3 reads CASRSFLTTGENEKLFF. The CDR3 DNA reads TGTGCCAGCAGGTCTTTTCTAACGACAGGGGAAAATGAAAAACTGTTTTTT. Combining the CDR3 with reference TRBV27 and TRBJ1-4 gives the whole variable domain EAQVTQNPRYLITVTGKKLTVTCSQNMNHEYMSWYRQDPGLGLRQIYYSMNVEVTDKGDVPEGYKVSRKEKRNFPLILESPSPNQTSLYFCASRSFLTTGENEKLFFGSGTQLSVL.

The rearrangement links TRBV6-5 to TRBJ1-6; a possible D gene is TRBD1 (5 bases). CDR1 and CDR2 from the germline V gene are MNHEY and SVGAGI. Trimming stripped 10 bases from V and 7 bases from J, with 8 bases between. The CDR3 length is 11 residues. CDR3 protein: CATRGNSPLHF. In DNA form, the CDR3 reads TGTGCCACCCGGGGGAATTCACCCCTCCACTTT.

V and J are TRBV6-5 and TRBJ1-2; 9 bases line up with TRBD1. The CDR3 has 13 residues. J gave up 7 bases and V 2 bases, and 2 bases lay outside the gene matches. The V gene's germline CDR1 is MNHEY and CDR2 SVGAGI. CDR3 residues: CASSYTGGVGYTF. In DNA form, the CDR3 reads TGTGCCAGCAGTTACACAGGGGGCGTTGGCTACACCTTC.

CDR3 region: CASSASGGHKETQYF. The CDR3 DNA sequence: TGTGCCAGCAGTGCTAGCGGGGGGCATAAAGAGACCCAGTACTTC. This chain connects TRBV28 to TRBJ2-5; TRBD2 aligns across 11 bases. This CDR3 has 15 amino acids. J was trimmed by 3 bases and V by 5 bases; bases with no gene match: 5. In germline, CDR1 is MDHEN, CDR2 SYDVKM.

The chain couples TRBV5-1 to TRBJ2-7, with 9 bases that match TRBD2. Germline CDR1 SGHRS, CDR2 YFSETQ. This CDR3 comprises 18 residues. After removal of 1 base from V and 0 bases from J, the junction contained 11 bases not matched to a gene. CDR3 amino acids: CASSLRSGGPGYSYEQYF. CDR3 coding DNA: TGCGCCAGCAGCTTGCGAAGCGGGGGGCCTGGTTACTCCTACGAGCAGTACTTC.

The J gene is TRBJ1-1, the V gene TRBV21-1; the DNA was not used to check the table's D call, TRBD1. TRBV21-1 is described as a pseudogene. The CDR3 runs 19 residues. CDR3 amino acids: CASSKKPLNRGPVNTEAFF. CDR3 DNA: TGTGCCAGCAGCAAAAAGCCTTTGAACAGGGGACCCGTGAACACTGAAGCTTTCTTT.

V and J are TRBV4-1 and TRBJ1-6; D is unresolved. Trimming removed 4 bases at V and 8 bases at J, with 15 bases between. Germline lookup yields CDR1 MGHRA and CDR2 YSYEKL. CDR3 length: 15 amino acids. The CDR3 region has the DNA TGCGCCAGCAGCCTGAAGGACTATAGGGATTCACCCCTCCACTTT. Amino acids: CASSLKDYRDSPLHF.

The V gene is TRBV5-1, the J gene TRBJ1-1; 9 bases fit TRBD1. Germline lookup yields CDR1 SGHRS and CDR2 YFSETQ. Trimming cost V 4 bases and J 1 base; bases outside gene matches: 8. The CDR3 sequence is 16 residues long. CDR3 protein: CASSQGGGQGNTEAFF. CDR3 nucleotides: TGCGCCAGCAGCCAGGGAGGGGGACAGGGGAACACTGAAGCTTTCTTT.

The rearrangement uses TRBV7-3 and TRBJ2-3; possibly TRBD1 for D (6 bases). This CDR3 is built from 15 residues. V lost 5 bases to trimming and J lost 1 base, with 13 bases between them. Germline CDR1 reads SGHTA; CDR2 reads FQGTGA. This CDR3 is CASSPIGGGTDTQYF. The CDR3 coding sequence is TGTGCCAGCAGCCCCATAGGGGGTGGCACAGATACGCAGTATTTT.

The chain is built from TRBV12-3 or TRBV12-4 and TRBJ1-1; perhaps TRBD1 as D (5 bases). The V end lost 3 bases, the J end lost 5 bases, and 10 bases lay between the germline ends. The CDR3 is 13 amino acids. The CDR3, as DNA: TGTGCCAGCAGTTTGGGGGGGAAGACTGAAGCTTTCTTT. Amino acids: CASSLGGKTEAFF.

The gene calls are TRBV5-1 and TRBJ1-4, with a tentative D call TRBD1 (6 bases). CDR3 length: 14 amino acids. Per the germline V gene, CDR1 is SGHRS and CDR2 is YFSETQ. The ends were cut back, 4 bases at V and 5 bases at J, with 12 bases in the middle. CDR3 protein: CASSIRGPNEKLFF. CDR3 bases: TGCGCCAGCAGCATCAGGGGACCCAATGAAAAACTGTTTTTT. Combining the CDR3 with reference TRBV5-1 and TRBJ1-4 gives the whole variable domain KAGVTQTPRYLIKTRGQQVTLSCSPISGHRSVSWYQQTPGQGLQFLFEYFSETQRNKGNFPGRFSGRQFSNSRSEMNVSTLELGDSALYLCASSIRGPNEKLFFGSGTQLSVL.

The chain recombines TRBV6-5 with TRBJ1-5; 9 bases match TRBD1. The CDR3 loop spans 15 amino acids. V gave up 4 bases and J gave up 6 bases; unmatched junction bases: 7. Germline CDR1 reads MNHEY; CDR2 reads SVGAGI. CDR3 in DNA: TGTGCCAGCAGTTGGGACAGGGAGAATGGTCAGCCCCAGCATTTT. This gives the protein CASSWDRENGQPQHF.

This rearrangement joins TRBV7-2 to TRBJ1-2, with D hard to call. V dropped 4 bases and J dropped 5 bases, with 17 bases sitting between them. CDR3 length: 15 residues. Germline V lookup: CDR1 SGHTA, CDR2 FQGNSA. CDR3 loop: CASSSRTYPGYGYTF. CDR3 sequence (DNA): TGTGCCAGCAGCTCGAGGACTTATCCGGGGTATGGCTACACCTTC.

The chain recombines TRBV7-2 with TRBJ2-2, with 10 bases matching TRBD2. Germline V lookup: CDR1 SGHTA, CDR2 FQGNSA. The CDR3 totals 16 residues. J was trimmed by 7 bases and V by 5 bases; bases with no gene match: 10. The CDR3 coding sequence is TGTGCCAGCAGCGGGCTAGCGGGGGCCCCCGGCGGGGAGCTGTTTTTT. Amino acid sequence: CASSGLAGAPGGELFF.

The rearrangement uses TRBV10-3 and TRBJ2-2; 7 bases map to TRBD1. V lost 6 bases to trimming and J lost 4 bases; unmatched junction nucleotides: 8. The CDR3 has 15 amino acids. Germline-derived CDR1 and CDR2 are ENHRY and SYGVKD. The CDR3 protein is CAIRPTGIPTGELFF. CDR3 bases: TGTGCCATCAGGCCGACAGGGATCCCCACCGGGGAGCTGTTTTTT.

The rearrangement uses TRBV7-6 and TRBJ1-3; possibly TRBD1 for D (5 bases). Germline V gene lookup returns CDR1 SGHVS and CDR2 FNYEAQ. This CDR3 comprises 16 residues. The V and J ends lost 1 base and 0 bases respectively, with 10 bases between them. In nucleotides, the CDR3 is TGTGCCAGCAGCTTAGACCCAGGGTCCTCTGGAAACACCATATATTTT. Residues: CASSLDPGSSGNTIYF.

The chain carries TRBV10-3 and TRBJ1-1; D is unclear. This CDR3 comprises 15 residues. V gave up 6 bases and J gave up 3 bases, with 17 bases separating them. From germline, CDR1 is ENHRY and CDR2 SYGVKD. The CDR3, as DNA: TGTGCCATCAGAGAAGGTGGCGGCCGGGACACTGAAGCTTTCTTT. This gives the protein CAIREGGGRDTEAFF.

This chain links TRBV6-5 with TRBJ2-7; D might be TRBD2 (7 bases). The germline gives CDR1 MNHEY, CDR2 SVGAGI. The ends were cut back, 7 bases at V and 2 bases at J, with 15 bases in the middle. CDR3 length equals 14 residues. CDR3 sequence: CASTRGGSTYEQYF. CDR3 sequence (DNA): TGTGCCAGCACCAGGGGCGGGAGCACCTACGAGCAGTACTTC.

This clone was observed a handful of times. The V and J genes are TRBV6-1 and TRBJ1-6; TRBD1 might be the D (6 bases). CDR1 and CDR2 from the germline V gene are MNHNS and SASEGT. This CDR3 is 17 amino acids long. Between the trimmed V and J ends, which lost 4 bases and 2 bases, there was a span of 15 bases. CDR3 protein: CASSARDTKTYNSPLHF. In DNA form, the CDR3 reads TGTGCCAGCAGTGCTCGGGACACTAAGACCTATAATTCACCCCTCCACTTT.

The chain uses TRBV5-5 and TRBJ1-1; 9 bases align to TRBD1. CDR1 is SGHKS, CDR2 YYEKEE, per germline (reference sequence). J was trimmed by 5 bases and V by 0 bases; bases with no gene match: 5. The CDR3 extends over 15 amino acids. CDR3 DNA: TGTGCCAGCAGCTTGGTACAGGGGGCGCGTACTGAAGCTTTCTTT. Encoded protein: CASSLVQGARTEAFF.

This clone turned up a few times. The chain employs TRBV12-3 or TRBV12-4 and TRBJ1-2, with TRBD1 matching over 7 bases. The CDR3 has 11 residues. The trim removed 5 bases at V and 7 bases at J, leaving 1 base unmatched. This chain's CDR3 is CASSTGVGYTF. DNA for the CDR3: TGTGCCAGCAGTACAGGGGTTGGCTACACCTTC.

V usage is TRBV7-9 and J usage is TRBJ2-4; 8 bases agree with TRBD1. J lost 2 bases, V lost 5 bases, and 11 bases had no gene match. The CDR3 has 17 residues. Germline V gives CDR1 SEHNR, CDR2 FQNEAQ (reference sequence). CDR3 amino acids: CASSDRDRRLTKNIQYF. The CDR3 DNA sequence: TGTGCCAGCAGCGACCGGGACAGGCGGTTGACCAAAAACATTCAGTACTTC.

In its sample, this clone was seen a few times. The chain links TRBV5-4 to TRBJ2-1; 7 nucleotides agree with TRBD2. With 4 bases clipped from V and 4 bases from J, the junction kept 8 bases outside the gene matches. Germline loops: CDR1 SGHNT, CDR2 YYREEE (reference sequence). The CDR3 covers 15 residues. DNA of the CDR3: TGTGCCAGCAGCCCCCGGCAGCGGGAATACAATGAGCAGTTCTTC. It is translated as CASSPRQREYNEQFF.

This clone was seen once. This chain uses TRBV7-3 with TRBJ2-5; the D gene is possibly TRBD2 (6 bases). Trimming took off 5 bases at V and 1 base at J, with 14 bases between the two ends. Germline lookup yields CDR1 SGHTA and CDR2 FQGTGA. This CDR3 contains 15 residues. This CDR3 is CASSPGSGLQETQYF. For the CDR3, the DNA is TGTGCCAGCAGCCCGGGATCGGGACTCCAAGAGACCCAGTACTTC.

The DNA for the CDR3 is TGCGCCAGCAGCCGTAGCGGGGGGGCCTACAATGAGCAGTTCTTC. Encoded protein: CASSRSGGAYNEQFF. This chain joins TRBV5-1 and TRBJ2-1; 11 positions agree with TRBD2. This CDR3 contains 15 residues. CDR1 is SGHRS and CDR2 is YFSETQ in the germline V gene. The junction had 2 bases not matched to a gene; V was cut back by 4 bases and J by 2 bases.